This TCR beta chain was sequenced in a study of cytomegalovirus exposure and HLA in healthy donors. Study-wide findings and caveats: Certain indistinguishable V segments, among them TRBV6-2 and TRBV6-3, were excluded.

PCR amplification relied on 60 Vbeta primers (plus 13 Jbeta primers). The table came from immunoSEQ multiplex PCR; TCRdb's copy has only in-frame clones and leaves some out. This table holds 45,000 to 65,000 clones, 80% to 85% found once. Comments on this clone: Its specificity is not known.

Trimming at V came to 5 bases and at J to 7 bases, leaving 10 bases not matched to a gene. The CDR3 is 15 amino acids. Germline V gene lookup returns CDR1 MNHEY and CDR2 SVGAGI. Donors in the study were healthy people who gave bone marrow. Unrecorded immune exposures were likely, despite nominal health at sampling. Sequences were obtained from PBMCs. This sequence joins TRBV6-5 and TRBJ2-2; 7 bases are a match to TRBD2. The TCR originated in a man younger than 45 in good health and CMV-seronegative. In nucleotides, the CDR3 is TGTGCCAGCAGTCGGACTAGTTATCGTGGCGGGGAGCTGTTTTTT. It encodes CASSRTSYRGGELFF.